This T cell receptor (beta chain) was documented in a study of blood T cell repertoires in COVID-19. Across the whole study: Acute-phase and convalescent COVID-19 samples originated in the United States, Italy and Spain.

Residents of 20 to 25 US areas, aged roughly 18 to 89 years, made up the participants. Within 2 weeks before study entry, exposed participants met a COVID-19 case. The CDR3 has 13 residues. V lost 2 bases, J lost 4 bases, and 6 bases lay in between. CDR1 is SGHKS and CDR2 is YYEKEE in the germline V gene (reference sequence). Authors' methods: The assay estimated nucleated cells by amplifying reference gene primers. This table comes from immunoSEQ multiplex PCR, and its TCRdb copy is limited to in-frame clones, with some not included. Clone size and V and J calls were adopted from that table, with D and trimming inferred from the DNA. The top ten clones hold 5% to 7% of a sample with 140,000 to 150,000 clones, roughly 84% of them seen once.

The sequence was obtained from a woman aged 50 to 60 who had been exposed to COVID-19. The sequenced sample consisted of PBMCs or T cells enriched from blood (not recorded which). V gene TRBV5-5 combines with J gene TRBJ1-4, with a tentative D call TRBD1 (5 bases). The CDR3 coding sequence is TGTGCCAGCAGCTTTCAGGGTAATGAAAAACTGTTTTTT. It translates to CASSFQGNEKLFF.